This is a list of T cell receptor beta chains from one sample in a study of T cell responses to AZD1222 COVID-19 vaccine. The method was immunoSEQ multiplex PCR; TCRdb's version includes in-frame clones alone and lacks a portion of them. The sample yields roughly 150,000 clones, about 91% seen once. This material consisted of peripheral blood, taken 28 days after the second AZD1222 dose. The receptors come from an adult who received the AZD1222 COVID-19 vaccine. CDR3s include the opening cysteine and the closing phenylalanine or tryptophan. Each record gives: V gene, J gene, D gene, clone size, CDR3 length, CDR3 protein, CDR3 DNA. A D gene is named only where the DNA matches it firmly. Rows give clone size only sometimes, using once, few, many, or a class for an expanded clone.

>TRBV29-1|TRBJ1-1|TRBD1|.|13
CSVLQGRNTEAFF
TGCAGCGTTCTACAGGGGCGGAACACTGAAGCTTTCTTT
>TRBV4-2|TRBJ2-1|.|.|16
CASSRESGFSYNEQFF
TGTGCCAGCAGCCGAGAGTCGGGGTTCTCCTACAATGAGCAGTTCTTC
>TRBV9|TRBJ1-2|.|.|14
CASSVVGAGYGYTF
TGTGCCAGCAGCGTAGTAGGGGCCGGCTATGGCTACACCTTC
>TRBV5-4|TRBJ2-1|.|.|14
CASSPLGYINEQFF
TGTGCCAGCAGCCCTCTTGGATACATCAATGAGCAGTTCTTC
>TRBV29-1|TRBJ1-1|.|.|12
CSVAPGAAEAFF
TGCAGCGTTGCCCCGGGGGCCGCTGAAGCTTTCTTT
>TRBV6-1|TRBJ2-3|.|.|16
CASSETPGDSTDTQYF
TGTGCCAGCAGTGAAACGCCGGGGGATAGCACAGATACGCAGTATTTT
>TRBV19|TRBJ1-1|.|.|14
CASSRPGGGTEAFF
TGTGCCAGTAGTCGGCCGGGAGGGGGGACTGAAGCTTTCTTT
>TRBV7-9|TRBJ1-5|.|.|15
CASSLSLPGNQPQHF
TGTGCCAGCAGCTTAAGCCTTCCAGGGAATCAGCCCCAGCATTTT
>TRBV19|TRBJ2-2|TRBD1|.|14
CASNRGLNTGELFF
TGTGCCAGTAATAGGGGGCTGAACACCGGGGAGCTGTTTTTT
>TRBV28|TRBJ1-5|TRBD1|.|16
CASSLSGQGGGQPQHF
TGTGCCAGCAGTTTATCCGGACAGGGGGGTGGTCAGCCCCAGCATTTT
>TRBV6-6|TRBJ1-2|.|.|14
CASSMTVQGSGYTF
TGTGCCAGCAGTATGACCGTACAGGGTAGTGGCTACACCTTC
>TRBV7-8|TRBJ1-3|.|.|18
CASSLVFIGPAGGNTIYF
TGTGCCAGCAGCTTAGTTTTTATTGGTCCTGCCGGGGGAAACACCATATATTTT
>TRBV5-6|TRBJ2-5|TRBD2|.|16
CASSLIGLAGGKTQYF
TGTGCCAGCAGCTTGATCGGACTAGCGGGGGGAAAGACCCAGTACTTC
>TRBV28|TRBJ2-3|.|.|14
CASSLGPSTDTQYF
TGTGCCAGCAGCCTCGGACCTAGCACAGATACGCAGTATTTT
>TRBV7-2|TRBJ1-1|.|.|14
CASSFQGLGTEAFF
TGTGCCAGCAGCTTCCAGGGGTTAGGTACTGAAGCTTTCTTT
>TRBV5-5|TRBJ1-5|TRBD1|.|13
CASSGGAGQPQHF
TGTGCCAGCTCAGGGGGCGCGGGACAGCCCCAGCATTTT
>TRBV6-6|TRBJ2-4|TRBD1|.|13
CASRKGQVEGSYF
TGTGCCAGCAGGAAAGGACAGGTTGAGGGTTCGTACTTC
>TRBV28|TRBJ1-6|.|.|11
CASSDVSPLHF
TGTGCCAGCAGCGATGTTTCACCCCTCCACTTT
>TRBV6-5|TRBJ1-1|.|.|14
CASSPGRGNTEAFF
TGTGCCAGCAGTCCGGGCAGGGGAAACACTGAAGCTTTCTTT
>TRBV12-3/TRBV12-4|TRBJ2-3|.|.|13
CASTHEGADTQYF
TGTGCCAGCACTCACGAGGGGGCAGATACGCAGTATTTT
>TRBV5-1|TRBJ1-1|.|.|14
CASSWGQRNREAFF
TGCGCCAGCAGCTGGGGTCAGCGGAACCGCGAAGCTTTCTTT
>TRBV12-3/TRBV12-4|TRBJ1-5|.|.|13
CASSLARSQPQHF
TGTGCCAGCAGTTTAGCGCGAAGTCAGCCCCAGCATTTT
>TRBV18|TRBJ2-4|.|.|14
CASSPNARRDIQYF
TGTGCCAGCTCACCAAACGCGAGGCGAGACATTCAGTACTTC
>TRBV3-1/TRBV3-2|TRBJ1-4|TRBD1|.|16
CASSQLNAGGSEKLFF
TGTGCCAGCAGCCAATTGAACGCAGGGGGCAGTGAAAAACTGTTTTTT
>TRBV7-2|TRBJ1-3|.|.|19
CASSLVAGGTTDSGNTIYF
TGTGCCAGCAGCTTAGTGGCCGGAGGAACAACGGACTCTGGAAACACCATATATTTT
>TRBV19|TRBJ1-1|TRBD1|.|10
CASPGTGAFF
TGTGCCAGCCCCGGGACAGGAGCTTTCTTT
>TRBV5-1|TRBJ2-7|.|.|16
CASSSGTAAYSYEQYF
TGCGCCAGCAGCTCCGGGACTGCAGCCTACTCCTACGAGCAGTACTTC
>TRBV20-1|TRBJ1-1|.|.|11
CSARDGPEAFF
TGCAGTGCTAGAGATGGTCCTGAAGCTTTCTTT
>TRBV7-8|TRBJ1-2|.|.|11
CASSNNYGYTF
TGTGCCAGCAGCAATAACTATGGCTACACCTTC
>TRBV7-2|TRBJ1-1|TRBD1|.|14
CASSADRGGTEAFF
TGTGCCAGCAGCGCTGACAGGGGTGGCACTGAAGCTTTCTTT
>TRBV10-3|TRBJ2-7|TRBD1|.|14
CAISDGTGSYEQYF
TGTGCCATCAGTGACGGGACAGGTTCCTACGAGCAGTACTTC
>TRBV19|TRBJ2-3|.|once|15
CASSRTPTEPNTQYF
TGTGCCAGTAGTAGAACCCCAACTGAACCTAATACGCAGTATTTT
>TRBV21-1|TRBJ1-3|.|.|13
CASSIPGWNTIYF
TGTGCCAGCAGCATTCCAGGGTGGAACACCATATATTTT
>TRBV7-8|TRBJ1-6|.|.|14
CASSLAQGLSPLHF
TGTGCCAGCAGCTTAGCCCAGGGACTTTCACCCCTCCACTTT
>TRBV19|TRBJ1-2|TRBD1|.|13
CASSMQGEYGYTF
TGTGCCAGTAGTATGCAGGGGGAATATGGCTACACCTTC
>TRBV5-4|TRBJ1-1|.|.|14
CASSLDRVYTEAFF
TGTGCCAGCAGCTTGGATAGGGTCTACACTGAAGCTTTCTTT
>TRBV2|TRBJ1-1|.|.|11
CASSRVTEAFF
TGTGCCAGCAGTAGGGTCACTGAAGCTTTCTTT
>TRBV5-4|TRBJ1-4|TRBD1|.|15
CASSLHGTGGEKLFF
TGTGCCAGCAGCTTGCATGGGACAGGGGGTGAAAAACTGTTTTTT
>TRBV9|TRBJ1-3|.|.|16
CASSPGLTGTGNTIYF
TGTGCCAGCAGCCCAGGGCTGACAGGAACTGGAAACACCATATATTTT
>TRBV12-3/TRBV12-4|TRBJ1-2|.|.|12
CASSFDRLRGTF
TGTGCCAGCAGCTTCGACAGGCTCCGCGGCACCTTC
>TRBV19|TRBJ1-2|.|few|13
CASTFHGLNGYTF
TGTGCCAGTACCTTCCACGGGTTAAACGGCTACACCTTC
>TRBV5-1|TRBJ1-3|.|.|15
CASSLTGRTGNTIYF
TGCGCCAGCAGCCTCACAGGGAGGACTGGAAACACCATATATTTT
>TRBV7-6|TRBJ1-5|TRBD1|.|16
CASSPRTGAANQPQHF
TGTGCCAGCAGCCCTCGGACAGGAGCAGCTAATCAGCCCCAGCATTTT
>TRBV5-1|TRBJ1-3|.|once|14
CASSWGDSGNTIYF
TGCGCCAGCAGCTGGGGGGATTCTGGAAACACCATATATTTT
>TRBV3-1/TRBV3-2|TRBJ2-2|.|.|18
CASSQVGFGGPNTGELFF
TGTGCCAGCAGCCAAGTGGGGTTCGGGGGACCGAACACCGGGGAGCTGTTTTTT
>TRBV5-1|TRBJ1-2|.|.|11
CASSSNYGYTF
TGCGCCAGCAGCTCCAACTATGGCTACACCTTC